The clone carrying this T cell receptor (beta chain) was found a few times. The CDR3 totals 14 residues. Trimming removed 3 bases from V and 6 bases from J, with 11 bases in between. Germline-derived CDR1 and CDR2 are SGHTA and FQGNSA. The TCRbeta library incorporated unique molecular identifiers. TCRdb processed the PCR reads anew with MiXCR; each CDR3 protein has one entry. Among about 500,000 distinct CDR3 sequences listed, 32% were seen once. These data are taken from a study of T-cell reconstitution after alpha-beta-depleted transplantation in children. The chain recombines TRBV7-2 with TRBJ2-2; D uncertain. This specimen was PBMCs from the stem cell graft donor, taken from the stem cell graft. The receptor was derived from a human donor who donated a stem cell graft to a child with aplastic anemia. The CDR3 loop is CASSFAGPSGELFF. The CDR3 bases are TGTGCCAGCAGCTTTGCAGGCCCCTCCGGGGAGCTGTTTTTT.